This passage covers 10 T cell receptor beta chains from one sample sequenced in a study of blood T cells in healthy people across ages. With a J-beta primer mix and a sample-barcoded 5' primer, a second PCR ran about 7 to 12 cycles. TCRdb re-derived calls from the 5' RACE reads in MiXCR, one entry per CDR3 protein. The table lists approximately 1.5 million distinct CDR3 sequences, almost 35% of them singletons. Source material: blood. The receptors were gathered from a woman in her twenties or thirties in good health.

This clonotype was seen only once. Germline is not matched at one junction end, which may reflect a read error. V gene TRBV5-1 combines with J gene TRBJ2-7; 8 nucleotides match TRBD2. The germline V gene encodes CDR1 SGHRS and CDR2 YFSETQ. This CDR3 region has 13 residues. CDR3 bases: TGCGCCAGCAGCTTGTGGGGACTAGAAGAGCGGTACTTC. This encodes CASSLWGLEERYF.

The rearrangement joins TRBV5-4 to TRBJ1-1; D possibly corresponds to TRBD1 (5 bases). The CDR3 runs to 13 residues. Between the trimmed V and J ends, which lost 4 bases and 10 bases, there was a span of 17 bases. Germline V gene sequence: CDR1 SGHNT, CDR2 YYREEE (reference sequence). CDR3 region: CASSPRDGAGAFF. The CDR3 DNA follows: TGTGCCAGCAGCCCCCGGGACGGGGCGGGAGCTTTCTTT.

The chain employs TRBV6-2 or TRBV6-3 and TRBJ2-5; TRBD1 agrees at 9 bases. CDR1 is MNHEY and CDR2 is SVGEGT in the germline V gene. The CDR3 covers 16 residues. V dropped 5 bases and J dropped 5; count of bases not matched to a gene: 12. CDR3 nucleotide sequence: TGTGCCAGCAGTGGACAGGGGTTCGGCATCCTTGAGACCCAGTACTTC. It translates to CASSGQGFGILETQYF.

This clonotype occurred a few times. The chain recombines TRBV3-1 with TRBJ1-1; D is unclear. The CDR3 is 13 residues long. The germline V and J ends were trimmed by 1 base and 4 bases, with 7 bases remaining between them. Germline CDR1 reads LGHDT; CDR2 reads YNNKEL (reference sequence). CDR3 in amino acids: CASSQVKSTEAFF. The CDR3 DNA follows: TGTGCCAGCAGCCAAGTCAAGTCCACTGAAGCTTTCTTT.

V gene TRBV27 combines with J gene TRBJ2-4; tentative D call: TRBD1 (6 bases). The CDR3 covers 16 residues. Trimming left V 2 bases short and J 7 bases short, with 18 bases between. Germline V lookup: CDR1 MNHEY, CDR2 SMNVEV (reference sequence). The CDR3 loop is CASSLGANRVRNIQYF. CDR3 bases: TGTGCCAGCAGTTTAGGGGCCAACAGGGTAAGGAACATTCAGTACTTC.

This chain links TRBV7-9 with TRBJ1-5; TRBD1 matches at 8 bases. The CDR3 is 17 residues long. The V segment lost 5 bases and the J segment 4 bases; nucleotides outside the gene matches: 13. Germline V gene lookup returns CDR1 SEHNR and CDR2 FQNEAQ (reference sequence). CDR3 sequence: CASSVETGTGFNQPQHF. The CDR3, as DNA: TGTGCCAGCAGCGTGGAAACCGGGACAGGATTTAATCAGCCCCAGCATTTT.

This clonotype was recorded a few times. The chain is built from TRBV21-1 and TRBJ1-6; TRBD1 is the table's D call, not checked against the DNA. TRBV21-1 is assigned pseudogene status. The CDR3 is 15 residues long. DNA of the CDR3: TGTGCCAGCAGCAAAGTTGGGGGTCGTAATTCACCCCTCCACTTT. Residues: CASSKVGGRNSPLHF.

The rearrangement links TRBV7-3 to TRBJ2-1, with D possibly matching TRBD2 (7 bases). V shed 5 bases and J shed 8 bases, with 22 bases lying between them. This CDR3 has 16 residues. Germline loops: CDR1 SGHTA, CDR2 FQGTGA. The DNA for the CDR3 is TGTGCCAGCAGCCTCTATCGGGGGGCGGATAAGGATGAGCAGTTCTTC. Its translation: CASSLYRGADKDEQFF.

J is TRBJ1-1 and V is TRBV7-9; the match to TRBD1 covers 9 bases. V trimming: 5 bases; J trimming: 4 bases; junction bases outside the gene matches: 17. CDR1 and CDR2 from the germline V gene are SEHNR and FQNEAQ (reference sequence). The CDR3 is 18 residues long. CDR3: CASSPRAQTGGLFTEAFF. The CDR3 DNA reads as TGTGCCAGCAGCCCTAGGGCCCAGACAGGGGGGCTTTTCACTGAAGCTTTCTTT.

This clonotype was detected a few times. The J gene is TRBJ2-6, the V gene TRBV28; maybe TRBD2 (6 bases). Germline CDR1 is MDHEN and CDR2 is SYDVKM. Deletions cut 7 bases from V and 2 bases from J, with 12 bases between. The CDR3 sequence is 15 residues long. CDR3 region: CASTAGRAGANVLTF. The CDR3 DNA reads as TGTGCCAGCACTGCGGGGAGAGCTGGGGCCAACGTCCTGACTTTC.